This TCR beta chain was obtained from a study of cytotoxic CD8 clonotypes in ibrutinib-treated CLL. This CDR3 region has 16 residues. Germline V lookup: CDR1 SGHAT, CDR2 FQNNGV. V dropped 8 bases and J dropped 2 bases, with 21 bases sitting between them. The table came from immunoSEQ multiplex PCR; TCRdb's copy has only in-frame clones and leaves some out. The sample consists of some 14,000 clones, approximately 70% of them appearing once. This receptor was identified in a human donor with chronic lymphocytic leukemia. The sample here was PBMCs, taken before ibrutinib treatment. This chain joins TRBV11-2 and TRBJ2-5, with a weak D call TRBD1 (5 bases). This CDR3 reads CASAAGAHELQETQYF. The CDR3 DNA reads TGTGCCAGCGCCGCTGGGGCCCATGAACTTCAAGAGACCCAGTACTTC.